This T cell receptor beta chain was sequenced during a study of early T cells in non-severe SARS-CoV-2 infection. As for the study in general: RNA in bulk from unsorted whole blood was sequenced, and chains were unpaired.

Whole-study results and caveats: Anti-spike CD8 responses were favored in VDJdb matching, and private and CD4 specificities were missed.

As to this clonotype: Its antigen remains unidentified.

Trimming removed 0 bases from V and 8 bases from J, with 11 bases in between. There are 14 residues in the CDR3. Germline assignment: CDR1 SGHTA and CDR2 FQGNSA. cDNA molecules, individually, were tagged with unique molecular identifiers. TCRdb reprocessed the 5' RACE reads with MiXCR, giving one entry per CDR3 protein. Here the sample spans approximately 70,000 distinct CDR3 sequences, 13% being singletons. This TCR derives from an adult who was a healthcare worker with PCR-confirmed SARS-CoV-2 infection or an uninfected control (not recorded which). The chain couples TRBV7-2 to TRBJ2-1; D possibly corresponds to TRBD2 (6 bases). The sequenced sample consisted of whole blood. The CDR3 is CASSLARRADEQFF. In DNA form, the CDR3 reads TGTGCCAGCAGCTTAGCCAGGAGGGCCGATGAGCAGTTCTTC.